In its sample, the clone carrying this T cell receptor beta chain was seen a few times. Its specificity is not known. Germline CDR1 reads DFQATT; CDR2 reads SNEGSKA (reference sequence). The V and J ends lost 1 base and 3 bases respectively, with 12 bases between them. The CDR3 length is 14 residues. The record originates from a study of T cells after yellow fever vaccination. TCRdb independently ran MiXCR on the 5' RACE reads; one entry per CDR3 protein. The sample has roughly 400,000 distinct CDR3 sequences, about 19% seen once. Study-level points and caveats: Researchers noted that a small share of clonotypes showed up in both CD4 and CD8 compartments. Most primary-vaccination clones recurred post-booster (approximately 95% CD4, roughly 91% CD8). From the bulk population, abundant clonotypes could contaminate and appear within FACS-sorted repertoires.

This rearrangement joins TRBV20-1 to TRBJ1-1; weak D call: TRBD1 (5 bases). The input for sequencing was PBMCs, taken before the yellow fever booster vaccination. The receptor was derived from a man aged 18 to 30 who received the YFV17D yellow fever vaccine. The CDR3 loop reads CSARGGRRDTEAFF. In nucleotides, the CDR3 is TGCAGTGCTAGAGGGGGACGTAGAGACACTGAAGCTTTCTTT.